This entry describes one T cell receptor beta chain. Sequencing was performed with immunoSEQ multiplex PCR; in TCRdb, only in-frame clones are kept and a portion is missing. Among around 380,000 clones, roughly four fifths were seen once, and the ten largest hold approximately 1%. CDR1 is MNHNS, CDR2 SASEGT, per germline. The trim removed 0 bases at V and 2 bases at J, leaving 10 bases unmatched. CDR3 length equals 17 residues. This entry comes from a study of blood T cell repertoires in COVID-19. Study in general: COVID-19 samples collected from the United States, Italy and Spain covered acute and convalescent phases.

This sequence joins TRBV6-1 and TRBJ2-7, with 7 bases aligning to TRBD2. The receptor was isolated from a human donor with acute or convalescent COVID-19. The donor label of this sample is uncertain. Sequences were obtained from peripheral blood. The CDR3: CASSEAMGGTPPYEQYF. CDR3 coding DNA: TGTGCCAGCAGTGAAGCTATGGGAGGGACCCCACCCTACGAGCAGTACTTC.